This T cell receptor beta chain was captured in a study of beta chain features in type 1 diabetes. Details on this clone: Its target is unknown.

TCRB transcripts that were expressed got sequenced, as all of the isolated RNA had been reverse transcribed. The table came from immunoSEQ multiplex PCR; TCRdb's copy has only in-frame clones and leaves some out. The table records over 500,000 clones, roughly 16% of them present only once. General observations from the study: Among patients with Type 1 diabetes, TCRB CDR3s were moderately but significantly shorter in every one of the four CD4+ subsets.

V was trimmed by 7 bases and J by 2 bases, leaving 11 bases between them. Germline CDR1 is MNHNS and CDR2 is SASEGT. The CDR3 runs to 13 residues. This TCR came from a man in his late teens or twenties in good health. V usage is TRBV6-1 and J usage is TRBJ1-2; no definite D call. Sequencing was carried out using naive CD4+ T cells from blood. CDR3 nucleotides: TGTGCCAGCAACCCCCACGTGAACTATGGCTACACCTTC. It translates to CASNPHVNYGYTF.